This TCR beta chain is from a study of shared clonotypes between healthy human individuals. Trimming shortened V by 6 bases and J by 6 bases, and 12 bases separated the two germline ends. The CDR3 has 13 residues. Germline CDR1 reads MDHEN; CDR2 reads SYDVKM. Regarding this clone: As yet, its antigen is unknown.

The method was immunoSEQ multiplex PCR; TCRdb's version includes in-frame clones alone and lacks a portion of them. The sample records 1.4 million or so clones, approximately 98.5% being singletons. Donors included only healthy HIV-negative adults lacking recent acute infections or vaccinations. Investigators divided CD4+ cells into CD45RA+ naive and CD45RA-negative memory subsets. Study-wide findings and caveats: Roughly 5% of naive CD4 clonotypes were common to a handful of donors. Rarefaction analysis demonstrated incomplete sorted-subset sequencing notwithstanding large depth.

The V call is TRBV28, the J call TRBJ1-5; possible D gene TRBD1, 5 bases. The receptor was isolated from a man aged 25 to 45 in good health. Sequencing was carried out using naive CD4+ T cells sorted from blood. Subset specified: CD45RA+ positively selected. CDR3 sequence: CASREAGTQPQHF. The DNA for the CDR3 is TGTGCCAGCAGGGAGGCAGGGACTCAGCCCCAGCATTTT.